Given below is one T cell receptor (beta chain) in context. Its antigen remains unidentified. Germline assignment: CDR1 SGDLS and CDR2 YYNGEE. The CDR3 consists of 15 residues. The germline V and J ends were trimmed by 0 bases and 0 bases, with 10 bases remaining between them. This record comes from a study of OX40 agonist ivuxolimab in advanced cancers. As for the study in general: Partial responses, seen in three patients, involved one hepatocellular carcinoma and two cutaneous melanomas. Findings and limits, study-wide: Expanded clones tended on average to be more numerous among CD8+ T cells than CD4+.

Clones were read by immunoSEQ multiplex PCR, and TCRdb kept only the in-frame ones, dropping some. The sample lists some 20,000 clones, 79% occurring once. J is TRBJ2-7 and V is TRBV9; D remains ambiguous. Sequenced here: CD4+ or CD8+ T cells sorted from blood, sampled in a trial of the OX40 agonist ivuxolimab. The sequence derives from an adult with an advanced solid tumor such as melanoma, head and neck, liver or kidney cancer. This CDR3 reads CASSVGSVGSYEQYF. The CDR3 DNA follows: TGTGCCAGCAGCGTAGGTTCGGTCGGCTCCTACGAGCAGTACTTC.